This is a list of T cell receptor beta chains from one sample in a study of cytomegalovirus exposure and HLA in healthy donors. Sequencing was performed with immunoSEQ multiplex PCR; in TCRdb, only in-frame clones are kept and a portion is missing. The sample contains some 100,000 clones, about 80% of which appear only once. The sample was PBMCs. The source of these receptors is a woman in her 50s in good health and CMV-seropositive. Both conserved end residues are part of each CDR3. The D gene is left open where the match is weak. Clone size, where shown, is once, few, many, or a class for clones that have expanded.

D gene | J gene | clone size | V gene | CDR3 DNA | CDR3 protein
NA | TRBJ2-4 | NA | TRBV7-2 | TGTGCCAGCAGCGACCTGAGGAACATTCAGTACTTC | CASSDLRNIQYF
NA | TRBJ2-5 | NA | TRBV29-1 | TGCAGCGGGAGACAGGAAGAGACCCAGTACTTC | CSGRQEETQYF
TRBD1 | TRBJ2-7 | NA | TRBV11-2 | TGTGCCAGCAGCTTAACGCAGGGGGCCTACGAGCAGTACTTC | CASSLTQGAYEQYF
TRBD2 | TRBJ2-3 | NA | TRBV7-9 | TGTTCCAGCAGCGAGACTAGCGGGGGCTCAGATACGCAGTATTTT | CSSSETSGGSDTQYF
NA | TRBJ2-5 | NA | TRBV18 | TGTGCCAGCTCACCACGACTCTTAGAGACCCAGTACTTC | CASSPRLLETQYF
TRBD2 | TRBJ2-2 | NA | TRBV11-2 | TGTGCCAGCAGCTTAGTTGGGACTAGCACCGGGGAGCTGTTTTTT | CASSLVGTSTGELFF
TRBD1 | TRBJ2-3 | NA | TRBV5-1 | TGCGCCAGCAGCTTCGCCGGGACAGGGGGCTCAAATACGCAGTATTTT | CASSFAGTGGSNTQYF
TRBD2 | TRBJ2-5 | few | TRBV15 | TGTGCCACCAGTAGCGGGGGGGCCCGGGGAGAGACCCAGTACTTC | CATSSGGARGETQYF
NA | TRBJ1-1 | NA | TRBV18 | TGTGCCAGCTCACCCTTCTCGGGGGGCGAGGCTGAAGCTTTCTTT | CASSPFSGGEAEAFF
NA | TRBJ1-1 | NA | TRBV2 | TGTGCCAGCAGTGAACCTCCGAACACTGAAGCTTTCTTT | CASSEPPNTEAFF
TRBD1 | TRBJ2-7 | few | TRBV18 | TGTGCCAGCTCCCCGGGACAGGGAAGCCACGAGCAGTACTTC | CASSPGQGSHEQYF
NA | TRBJ2-5 | few | TRBV5-1 | TGCGCCAGCAGCTTGTCCCCCACAGGGTCCCAAGAGACCCAGTACTTC | CASSLSPTGSQETQYF
TRBD2 | TRBJ2-3 | NA | TRBV4-1 | TGCGCCAGCAGCCGACTAGCGGGGGGGGGAGATACGCAGTATTTT | CASSRLAGGGDTQYF
NA | TRBJ1-2 | once | TRBV5-1 | TGCGCCAGCAGCTTGGGGAGACAGAACTACTATGGCTACACCTTC | CASSLGRQNYYGYTF
NA | TRBJ1-2 | few | TRBV7-9 | TGTGCCAGCAGCGGGGGGGGGAGGGGCTATGGCTACACCTTC | CASSGGGRGYGYTF
NA | TRBJ2-3 | NA | TRBV27 | TGTGCCAGCAGTTTACAGGCTAGCACAGATACGCAGTATTTT | CASSLQASTDTQYF
TRBD1 | TRBJ2-7 | once | TRBV19 | TGTGCCAGTAGTATTTACGGACAGGGCGTCGAGCAGTACTTC | CASSIYGQGVEQYF